The rows below give T cell receptor beta chains drawn from one sample of a study of cytomegalovirus exposure and HLA in healthy donors. Here immunoSEQ multiplex PCR was the method, and the copy in TCRdb shows in-frame clones only, minus some. The table records 150,000 to 200,000 clones, roughly four fifths of them present only once. Sequencing was performed on PBMCs. Every receptor here comes from a woman aged 18-30 years in good health and CMV-seropositive. Each CDR3 is given with its conserved first and last residue. The order of the fields is V gene, J gene, clone size, D gene, CDR3 DNA, CDR3 protein. A D gene is named only where the DNA matches it firmly. A row's size may be missing; if present it is once, few, many or a size class.

v_gene: TRBV5-6; j_gene: TRBJ2-2; abundance: NA; d_gene: NA; CDR3nt: TGTGCCAGCATAGTCCCCCCGAACACCGGGGAGCTGTTTTTT; CDR3aa: CASIVPPNTGELFF
v_gene: TRBV19; j_gene: TRBJ1-3; abundance: few; d_gene: NA; CDR3nt: TGTGCCAGTAGTGCGCCCCTCGGAGCTTCTGGAAACACCATATATTTT; CDR3aa: CASSAPLGASGNTIYF
v_gene: TRBV13; j_gene: TRBJ2-1; abundance: NA; d_gene: TRBD2; CDR3nt: TGTGCCAGCAGCTCGAGCGGGACTCTTCGAAATGAGCAGTTCTTC; CDR3aa: CASSSSGTLRNEQFF
v_gene: TRBV4-2; j_gene: TRBJ1-3; abundance: once; d_gene: NA; CDR3nt: TGTGCCAGCAGCCAGTCCGAGGCCTCTGGAAACACCATATATTTT; CDR3aa: CASSQSEASGNTIYF
v_gene: TRBV27; j_gene: TRBJ1-5; abundance: NA; d_gene: TRBD1; CDR3nt: TGTGCCAGCAGTCCGACAGGGGGAAGCAATCAGCCCCAGCATTTT; CDR3aa: CASSPTGGSNQPQHF
v_gene: TRBV5-1; j_gene: TRBJ1-3; abundance: NA; d_gene: NA; CDR3nt: TGCGCCAGCAGTGTTGCGGGACCGGGAAACACCATATATTTT; CDR3aa: CASSVAGPGNTIYF
v_gene: TRBV7-3; j_gene: TRBJ1-5; abundance: NA; d_gene: NA; CDR3nt: TGTGCCAGCAGCTTATGGTCAGGTGTGGATAGCAATCAGCCCCAGCATTTT; CDR3aa: CASSLWSGVDSNQPQHF
v_gene: TRBV9; j_gene: TRBJ2-1; abundance: NA; d_gene: TRBD1; CDR3nt: TGTGCCAGCAGCGTAGGACAGGGTTATGAGCAGTTCTTC; CDR3aa: CASSVGQGYEQFF
v_gene: TRBV4-2; j_gene: TRBJ2-2; abundance: NA; d_gene: NA; CDR3nt: TGTGCCAGCAGCCAAGATATGGGCGACCCGTGGGTCACCGGGGAGCTGTTTTTT; CDR3aa: CASSQDMGDPWVTGELFF
v_gene: TRBV5-1; j_gene: TRBJ2-3; abundance: NA; d_gene: NA; CDR3nt: TGCGCCAGCAGCTTCGGGGTGGCAGGGGTATATGCAGATACGCAGTATTTT; CDR3aa: CASSFGVAGVYADTQYF
v_gene: TRBV5-1; j_gene: TRBJ2-3; abundance: NA; d_gene: NA; CDR3nt: TGCGCCAGCAGCTGGGGGGGCGCAGATACGCAGTATTTT; CDR3aa: CASSWGGADTQYF
v_gene: TRBV5-1; j_gene: TRBJ2-3; abundance: NA; d_gene: TRBD2; CDR3nt: TGCGCCAGCAGCAGACTAGCCCCTACAGATACGCAGTATTTT; CDR3aa: CASSRLAPTDTQYF
v_gene: TRBV19; j_gene: TRBJ2-1; abundance: NA; d_gene: TRBD2; CDR3nt: TGTGCCAGTAGTGAACTAGCGGGGGGAGCGAATGAGCAGTTCTTC; CDR3aa: CASSELAGGANEQFF
v_gene: TRBV4-1; j_gene: TRBJ1-2; abundance: NA; d_gene: TRBD1; CDR3nt: TGCGCCAGCAGCCGAATGGAGGGAACAGGGGTTGATTATGGCTACACCTTC; CDR3aa: CASSRMEGTGVDYGYTF
v_gene: TRBV4-2; j_gene: TRBJ2-5; abundance: NA; d_gene: NA; CDR3nt: TGTGCCAGCAGCCTACCTCAACGGGAGACCCAGTACTTC; CDR3aa: CASSLPQRETQYF
v_gene: TRBV11-2; j_gene: TRBJ2-2; abundance: once; d_gene: NA; CDR3nt: TGTGCCAGCAGCCCTCTCCGGAGCCCAAACACCGGGGAGCTGTTTTTT; CDR3aa: CASSPLRSPNTGELFF
v_gene: TRBV4-1; j_gene: TRBJ2-1; abundance: NA; d_gene: TRBD2; CDR3nt: TGCGCCAGCAGCCAAGAGGGCATAGCGGGGGCCACCTACAATGAGCAGTTCTTC; CDR3aa: CASSQEGIAGATYNEQFF
v_gene: TRBV4-1; j_gene: TRBJ2-5; abundance: NA; d_gene: TRBD2; CDR3nt: TGCGCCAGCAGCCGGACCGGGACTAGAAAAGAGACCCAGTACTTC; CDR3aa: CASSRTGTRKETQYF
v_gene: TRBV2; j_gene: TRBJ2-5; abundance: few; d_gene: TRBD1; CDR3nt: TGTGCCAGCAGTGGCGACAGGGTCGAGACCCAGTACTTC; CDR3aa: CASSGDRVETQYF
v_gene: TRBV11-2; j_gene: TRBJ1-5; abundance: NA; d_gene: NA; CDR3nt: TGTGCCAGCAGCTTATCCGCGAGTAGTGATCAGCCCCAGCATTTT; CDR3aa: CASSLSASSDQPQHF
v_gene: TRBV5-1; j_gene: TRBJ1-2; abundance: NA; d_gene: NA; CDR3nt: TGCGCCACCTCAAGTACGGGGGGTGAGAATGGCTACACCTTC; CDR3aa: CATSSTGGENGYTF
v_gene: TRBV5-1; j_gene: TRBJ2-7; abundance: NA; d_gene: NA; CDR3nt: TGCGCCAGCAGCTTGCCCGGAGGGGGCCTTAACGAGCAGTACTTC; CDR3aa: CASSLPGGGLNEQYF
v_gene: TRBV5-1; j_gene: TRBJ1-3; abundance: NA; d_gene: TRBD1; CDR3nt: TGCGCCAGCAGCAACGGGACAGGGGGTCGACACACCATATATTTT; CDR3aa: CASSNGTGGRHTIYF
v_gene: TRBV2; j_gene: TRBJ2-4; abundance: NA; d_gene: NA; CDR3nt: TGTGCCAGCAGTGAGACAGGTTTGCTAGCCAAAAACATTCAGTACTTC; CDR3aa: CASSETGLLAKNIQYF
v_gene: TRBV7-9; j_gene: TRBJ1-2; abundance: NA; d_gene: NA; CDR3nt: TGTGCCAGCAGCTTATGGGCCGACGGCTACACCTTC; CDR3aa: CASSLWADGYTF
v_gene: TRBV4-3; j_gene: TRBJ2-6; abundance: NA; d_gene: NA; CDR3nt: TGCGCCAGCAGCCAAGATCCGGCGGGGCTAGTCTCTGGGGCCAACGTCCTGACTTTC; CDR3aa: CASSQDPAGLVSGANVLTF
v_gene: TRBV10-3; j_gene: TRBJ1-1; abundance: NA; d_gene: NA; CDR3nt: TGTGCCATCAGTGAGTCAAGCACCGAAGCTTTCTTT; CDR3aa: CAISESSTEAFF
v_gene: TRBV20-1; j_gene: TRBJ2-7; abundance: NA; d_gene: NA; CDR3nt: TGCAGTGCTCAGGCCGGGGACGAGCAGTACTTC; CDR3aa: CSAQAGDEQYF
v_gene: TRBV11-2; j_gene: TRBJ2-5; abundance: NA; d_gene: TRBD1; CDR3nt: TGTGCCAGCAGCCTTGGACAGGGGGGTGCCATCCAAGAGACCCAGTACTTC; CDR3aa: CASSLGQGGAIQETQYF
v_gene: TRBV5-4; j_gene: TRBJ2-5; abundance: few; d_gene: TRBD2; CDR3nt: TGTGCCAGCAGCTTGGTAGCGGGGGGGAGGGAGACCCAGTACTTC; CDR3aa: CASSLVAGGRETQYF
v_gene: TRBV11-2; j_gene: TRBJ2-1; abundance: NA; d_gene: NA; CDR3nt: TGTGCCAGCAGCTTAGCCCGTAAAGGGGGGGCCTACAATGAGCAGTTCTTC; CDR3aa: CASSLARKGGAYNEQFF
v_gene: TRBV6-5; j_gene: TRBJ1-2; abundance: NA; d_gene: NA; CDR3nt: TGTGCCAGCTCCGGAATGGAAGAGGCTAACTATGGCTACACCTTC; CDR3aa: CASSGMEEANYGYTF
v_gene: TRBV10-2; j_gene: TRBJ2-1; abundance: NA; d_gene: TRBD2; CDR3nt: TGCGCCAGCAGTGAGTTGCCGGGACTAGACACCAATGAGCAGTTCTTC; CDR3aa: CASSELPGLDTNEQFF
v_gene: TRBV15; j_gene: TRBJ1-4; abundance: NA; d_gene: NA; CDR3nt: TGTGCCACCAAACAAGGAGCCACTAATGAAAAACTGTTTTTT; CDR3aa: CATKQGATNEKLFF
v_gene: TRBV19; j_gene: TRBJ2-1; abundance: NA; d_gene: TRBD2; CDR3nt: TGTGCCAGTAGTCGGCTAGCGGGGGCCTCCTACAATGAGCAGTTCTTC; CDR3aa: CASSRLAGASYNEQFF
v_gene: TRBV6-6; j_gene: TRBJ2-3; abundance: NA; d_gene: TRBD2; CDR3nt: TGTGCCAGCAGCCGACTAGCCTCCGATACGCAGTATTTT; CDR3aa: CASSRLASDTQYF
v_gene: TRBV5-1; j_gene: TRBJ1-1; abundance: NA; d_gene: NA; CDR3nt: TGCGCCAGCAGCTCCCAGGAAACTGAAGCTTTCTTT; CDR3aa: CASSSQETEAFF
v_gene: TRBV28; j_gene: TRBJ2-5; abundance: NA; d_gene: NA; CDR3nt: TGTGCCAGCAGTTTGGTTCCCCATGGGCAGGGGATTTTAGAGCAGTACTTC; CDR3aa: CASSLVPHGQGILEQYF
v_gene: TRBV11-2; j_gene: TRBJ2-5; abundance: NA; d_gene: TRBD2; CDR3nt: TGTGCCAGCTGGGGCGGGGGGCCCTTGGGAGAGACCCAGTACTTC; CDR3aa: CASWGGGPLGETQYF
v_gene: TRBV7-9; j_gene: TRBJ2-7; abundance: NA; d_gene: TRBD2; CDR3nt: TGTGCCAGCAGCTTAGGGGGAGGGTACGAGCAGTACTTC; CDR3aa: CASSLGGGYEQYF
v_gene: TRBV6-6; j_gene: TRBJ1-3; abundance: NA; d_gene: TRBD1; CDR3nt: TGTGCCAGCAGCTGGACAGGCTCTGGAAACACCATATATTTT; CDR3aa: CASSWTGSGNTIYF
v_gene: TRBV6-6; j_gene: TRBJ1-1; abundance: NA; d_gene: NA; CDR3nt: TGTGCCAGCAGTTACGAGGGCGGGGATGAAGCTTTCTTT; CDR3aa: CASSYEGGDEAFF
v_gene: TRBV14; j_gene: TRBJ2-3; abundance: NA; d_gene: NA; CDR3nt: TGTGCCAGCAGCCAAGCCTCTAGGTCTACGCAGTATTTT; CDR3aa: CASSQASRSTQYF
v_gene: TRBV28; j_gene: TRBJ1-6; abundance: NA; d_gene: NA; CDR3nt: TGTGCCAGCAGCCTAGACCCGAGCTCCTATAATTCACCCCTCCACTTT; CDR3aa: CASSLDPSSYNSPLHF
v_gene: TRBV7-9; j_gene: TRBJ2-6; abundance: NA; d_gene: TRBD2; CDR3nt: TGTGCCAGCAGCTCCCCACCCGGGGGGGGCAGGGCCAACGGCCTGACTTTC; CDR3aa: CASSSPPGGGRANGLTF
v_gene: TRBV9; j_gene: TRBJ2-1; abundance: few; d_gene: TRBD2; CDR3nt: TGTGCCAGCAGCGTCGGGGGGAACCCCTACAATGAGCAGTTCTTC; CDR3aa: CASSVGGNPYNEQFF
v_gene: TRBV5-4; j_gene: TRBJ2-2; abundance: NA; d_gene: NA; CDR3nt: TGTGCCAGCAGCTTGGCCAGTACGAACACCGGGGAGCTGTTTTTT; CDR3aa: CASSLASTNTGELFF
v_gene: TRBV7-9; j_gene: TRBJ1-1; abundance: once; d_gene: NA; CDR3nt: TGTGCCAGCAGCTTGTCTCAGGGGCAGGACACTGAAGCTTTCTTT; CDR3aa: CASSLSQGQDTEAFF
v_gene: TRBV5-6; j_gene: TRBJ1-6; abundance: NA; d_gene: NA; CDR3nt: TGTGCCAGCAGCGGCGGCCAGGGGAGAGCTAATTCACCCCTCCACTTT; CDR3aa: CASSGGQGRANSPLHF
v_gene: TRBV7-7; j_gene: TRBJ2-7; abundance: NA; d_gene: NA; CDR3nt: TGTGCCAGCAGCTTAGGAGCAGGTTCCTACGAGCAGTACTTC; CDR3aa: CASSLGAGSYEQYF
v_gene: TRBV4-2; j_gene: TRBJ2-6; abundance: NA; d_gene: TRBD2; CDR3nt: TGTGCCAGCAGCCAAGGACTAGCTGCTGGGGCCAACGTCCTGACTTTC; CDR3aa: CASSQGLAAGANVLTF
v_gene: TRBV13; j_gene: TRBJ1-4; abundance: NA; d_gene: TRBD1; CDR3nt: TGTGCCAGCAGCCGGACAGGGCGTGGGTCTAATGAAAAACTGTTTTTT; CDR3aa: CASSRTGRGSNEKLFF
v_gene: TRBV11-2; j_gene: TRBJ2-2; abundance: NA; d_gene: TRBD2; CDR3nt: TGTGCCAGCAATCCGGGGCGGGGGGGCCTCACCGGGGAGCTGTTTTTT; CDR3aa: CASNPGRGGLTGELFF
v_gene: TRBV7-3; j_gene: TRBJ2-7; abundance: once; d_gene: NA; CDR3nt: TGTGCCAGCAGCGCCCCAGAGAGGGGGTACGAGCAGTACTTC; CDR3aa: CASSAPERGYEQYF
v_gene: TRBV10-1; j_gene: TRBJ1-1; abundance: NA; d_gene: TRBD1; CDR3nt: TGCGCCAGCAGTGCGACAGGGGGAGACACTGAAGCTTTCTTT; CDR3aa: CASSATGGDTEAFF